This T cell receptor (beta chain) was sequenced for a study of Tregs in tolerant kidney transplant recipients. CD4+CD25+CD127- Tregs, CD4+CD25- non-Tregs, CD4 and CD8 cells were sorted. Trimming removed 3 bases from V and 5 bases from J; junction bases left unmatched: 18. Germline CDR1 reads DFQATT; CDR2 reads SNEGSKA (reference sequence). The CDR3 loop spans 18 amino acids. As regards this clone: The read ends 3 residues shy of where the CDR3 ends; the end is completed using the germline J gene.

Only in-frame clones appear in the TCRdb table, and some are missing; sequencing was by immunoSEQ multiplex PCR. In all, the sample yields about 48,000 clones. The TCR originated in a human donor who received a combined kidney and bone marrow transplant. Specimen: CD4+ T cells from blood, collected before the transplant. The V and J genes are TRBV20-1 and TRBJ2-5; 10 bases align to TRBD1. The chain's CDR3 is CSARTHRDRGGSWETQYF. The sequenced part of the CDR3 DNA is TGCAGTGCTAGGACCCACCGGGACAGGGGTGGCTCATGGGAGACC.